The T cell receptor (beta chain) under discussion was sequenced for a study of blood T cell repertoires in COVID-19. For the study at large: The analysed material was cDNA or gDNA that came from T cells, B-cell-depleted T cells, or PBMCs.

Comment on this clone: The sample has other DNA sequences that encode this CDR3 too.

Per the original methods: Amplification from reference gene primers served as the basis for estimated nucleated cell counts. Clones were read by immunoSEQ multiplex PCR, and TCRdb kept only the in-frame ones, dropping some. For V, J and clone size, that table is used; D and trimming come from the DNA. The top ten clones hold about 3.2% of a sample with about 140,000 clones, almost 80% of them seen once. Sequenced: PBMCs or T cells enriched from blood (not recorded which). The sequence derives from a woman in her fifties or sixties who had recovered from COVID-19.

As DNA, the CDR3 is TGTGCCAGCAGCCGGACAGGGGGTGGAAACACCATATATTTT. It codes for CASSRTGGGNTIYF. The chain links TRBV7-9 to TRBJ1-3; the match to TRBD1 covers 10 bases. The germline CDR1 and CDR2 sequences are SEHNR and FQNEAQ (reference sequence). V lost 5 bases to trimming and J lost 3 bases; unmatched junction nucleotides: 1. CDR3 length: 14 residues.